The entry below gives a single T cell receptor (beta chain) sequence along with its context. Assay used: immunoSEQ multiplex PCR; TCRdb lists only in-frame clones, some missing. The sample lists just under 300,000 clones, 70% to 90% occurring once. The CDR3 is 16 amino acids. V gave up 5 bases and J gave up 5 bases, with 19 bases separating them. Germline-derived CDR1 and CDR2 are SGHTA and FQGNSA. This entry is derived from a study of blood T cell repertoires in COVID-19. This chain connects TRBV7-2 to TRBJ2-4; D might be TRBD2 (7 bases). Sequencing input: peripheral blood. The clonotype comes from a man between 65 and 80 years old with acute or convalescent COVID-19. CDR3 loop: CASSRPRGGGENIQYF. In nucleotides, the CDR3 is TGTGCCAGCAGCCGCCCGAGGGGGGGAGGCGAAAACATTCAGTACTTC.